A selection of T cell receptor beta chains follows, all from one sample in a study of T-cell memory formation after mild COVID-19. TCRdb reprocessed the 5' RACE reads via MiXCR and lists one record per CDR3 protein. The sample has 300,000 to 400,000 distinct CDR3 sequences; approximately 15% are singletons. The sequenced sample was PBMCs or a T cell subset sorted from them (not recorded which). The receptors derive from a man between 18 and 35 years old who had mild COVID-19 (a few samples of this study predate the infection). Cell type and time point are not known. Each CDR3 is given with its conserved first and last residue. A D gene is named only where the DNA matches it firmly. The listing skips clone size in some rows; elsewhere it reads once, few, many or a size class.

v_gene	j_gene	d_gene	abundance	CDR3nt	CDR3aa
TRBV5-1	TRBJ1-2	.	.	TGCGCCAGCAGCTTGATCGGGGACTATGGCTACACCTTC	CASSLIGDYGYTF
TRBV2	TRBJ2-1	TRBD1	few	TGTGCCAGCAGGGGACAGGGGGCGCCGGCCGATGAGCAGTTCTTC	CASRGQGAPADEQFF
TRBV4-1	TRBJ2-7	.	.	TGCGCCAGCAGCCCCCGCTGGCAGGTCTACGAGCAGTACTTC	CASSPRWQVYEQYF
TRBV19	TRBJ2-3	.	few	TGTGCCAGTAGTATATCCGGAGATACGCAGTATTTT	CASSISGDTQYF
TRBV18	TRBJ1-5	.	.	TGTGCCACCGCTACAGATAGCAATCAGCCCCAGCATTTT	CATATDSNQPQHF
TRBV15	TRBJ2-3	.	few	TGTGCCACCAGCAGAGCTGGCAGGGGCCCAGATACGCAGTATTTT	CATSRAGRGPDTQYF
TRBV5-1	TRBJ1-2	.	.	TGCGCCAGCAGCCCATCCCTGACCGATATTAACTATGGCTACACCTTC	CASSPSLTDINYGYTF
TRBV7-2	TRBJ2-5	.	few	TGTGCCAGCAGCTTGGGGACAACGAGGCGAGAGACCCAGTACTTC	CASSLGTTRRETQYF
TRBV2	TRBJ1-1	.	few	TGTGCCAGCAGTACCCAGAGGTTGTTTGAAGCTTTCTTT	CASSTQRLFEAFF
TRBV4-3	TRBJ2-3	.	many	TGCGCCAGCAGCCAAGATATAGGGTCTGGCACAGATACGCAGTATTTT	CASSQDIGSGTDTQYF
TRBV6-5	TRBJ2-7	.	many	TGTGCCAGCAGTAATGGTTACGAGCAGTACTTC	CASSNGYEQYF
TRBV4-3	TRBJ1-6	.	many	TGCGCCAGCAGCCAAAGTGGCGGCAGGGACTCACCCCTCCACTTT	CASSQSGGRDSPLHF
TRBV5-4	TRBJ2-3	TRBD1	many	TGTGCCAGCAGCTTGGACAGGGGCCTCACAGATACGCAGTATTTT	CASSLDRGLTDTQYF
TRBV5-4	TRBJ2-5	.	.	TGTGCCAGCAGCTCCCCGCAGGACACTTGGTATCTTGGGCAAGAGACCCAGTACTTC	CASSSPQDTWYLGQETQYF
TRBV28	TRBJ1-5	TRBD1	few	TGTGCCAGCAGCCGCGCGGACAGGGCTTACTATAGCAATCAGCCCCAGCATTTT	CASSRADRAYYSNQPQHF
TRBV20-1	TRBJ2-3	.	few	TGCAGTGCTAGTGAGGGGAACACAGATACGCAGTATTTT	CSASEGNTDTQYF
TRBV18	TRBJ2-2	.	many	TGTGCCAGCTCACCACCGGGGAACACCGGGGAGCTGTTTTTT	CASSPPGNTGELFF
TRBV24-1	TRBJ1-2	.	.	TGTGCCACCAGTGAGTCTCGACATGGCTACACCTTC	CATSESRHGYTF
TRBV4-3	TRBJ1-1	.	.	TGCGCCAGCAGCCAATATGGAGGGTTGGACACTGAAGCTTTCTTT	CASSQYGGLDTEAFF
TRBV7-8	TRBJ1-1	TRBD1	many	TGTGCCAGCAGCCAGCGGACAGGGGGCAACACTGAAGCTTTCTTT	CASSQRTGGNTEAFF
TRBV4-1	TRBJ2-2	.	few	TGCGCCAGCAGCCCCCTGGTGGCGAACACCGGGGAGCTGTTTTTT	CASSPLVANTGELFF
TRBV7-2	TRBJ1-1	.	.	TGTGCCAGCAGCGCCTACCAGGGGAACACTGAAGCTTTCTTT	CASSAYQGNTEAFF
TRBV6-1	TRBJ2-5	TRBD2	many	TGTGCCAGCAGTGAAACGGCGGGGGGGCCTGAGACCCAGTACTTC	CASSETAGGPETQYF
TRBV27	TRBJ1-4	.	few	TGTGCCAGCAGTCCTCCGGGACCCCCCTCGCTGTTTTTT	CASSPPGPPSLFF
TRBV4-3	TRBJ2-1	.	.	TGCGCCAGCAGCCGGGTAGCCCATGAGCAGTTCTTC	CASSRVAHEQFF
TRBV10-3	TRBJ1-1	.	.	TGTGCCATCGGACAGCCGAACACTGAAGCTTTCTTT	CAIGQPNTEAFF
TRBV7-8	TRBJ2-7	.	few	TGTGCCAGCAGCTTAGACAGGGTAGGGGAGCAGTACTTC	CASSLDRVGEQYF
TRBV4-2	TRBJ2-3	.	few	TGTGCCAGCAGCCAAGGGGTCCCCGCGCAGTATTTT	CASSQGVPAQYF
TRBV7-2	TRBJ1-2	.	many	TGTGCCAGCAGCTTACGTATCCGACAGGCGACTAACTATGGCTACACCTTC	CASSLRIRQATNYGYTF
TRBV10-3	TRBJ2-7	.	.	TGTGCCATCAGTGATGAAGGGGCCAGAGAGCAGTACTTC	CAISDEGAREQYF
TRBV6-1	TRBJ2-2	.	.	TGTGCCAGAAGTGAAGGGGCCCCGGACACCGGGGAGCTGTTTTTT	CARSEGAPDTGELFF
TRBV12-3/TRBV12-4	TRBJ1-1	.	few	TGTGCCAGCAGACTGGGCCTCCCCGGGGAAGCTTTCTTT	CASRLGLPGEAFF
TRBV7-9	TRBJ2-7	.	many	TGTGCCAGCAGCTTCGCGCGGACAGAAGGCTACGAGCAGTACTTC	CASSFARTEGYEQYF
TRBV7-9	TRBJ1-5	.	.	TGTGCCAGCAGCACCGTTTCGGATCAGCCCCAGCATTTT	CASSTVSDQPQHF
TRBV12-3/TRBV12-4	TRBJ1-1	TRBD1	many	TGTGCCAGTGGGAGGGGGCTAGGTGAAGCTTTCTTT	CASGRGLGEAFF
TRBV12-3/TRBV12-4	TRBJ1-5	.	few	TGTGCCAGCAAATTCCGGGACGTCGGGAATCAGCCCCAGCATTTT	CASKFRDVGNQPQHF
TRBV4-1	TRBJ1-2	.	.	TGCGCCAGCAGCCAAGTAACGTTAAACTATGGCTACACCTTC	CASSQVTLNYGYTF
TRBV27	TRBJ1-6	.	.	TGTGCCAGCAGTTACATGCCGAGTTTTGGTTCACCCCTCCACTTT	CASSYMPSFGSPLHF
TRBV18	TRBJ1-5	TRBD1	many	TGTGCCAGCCAAGGACAGGCAAATCAGCCCCAGCATTTT	CASQGQANQPQHF
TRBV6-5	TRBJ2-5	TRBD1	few	TGTGCCAGCAGCCTTGGGACAGGGTTTGGGACCCAGTACTTC	CASSLGTGFGTQYF
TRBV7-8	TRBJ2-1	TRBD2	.	TGTGCCAGCAGCTTAGGGGCGCGGGGGAGAGGAAATGAGCAGTTCTTC	CASSLGARGRGNEQFF
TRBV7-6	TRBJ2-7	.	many	TGTGCCAGCAGCTCAGTTCGGGGGTACCACGAGCAGTACTTC	CASSSVRGYHEQYF
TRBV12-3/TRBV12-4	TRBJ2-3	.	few	TGTGCCAGCAGTTTAATCCCAGGAGGGGATACGCAGTATTTT	CASSLIPGGDTQYF
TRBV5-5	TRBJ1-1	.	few	TGTGCCAGCAGGCTCACCGGAATGAACACTGAAGCTTTCTTT	CASRLTGMNTEAFF
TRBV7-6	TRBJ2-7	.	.	TGTGCCAGCAGCTTAGTCGATCGGGTCGACGAGCAGTACTTC	CASSLVDRVDEQYF
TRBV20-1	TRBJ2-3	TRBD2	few	TGCAGTGCTAGAGACTTATTAGCGGGGGGGCGGTCAGATACGCAGTATTTT	CSARDLLAGGRSDTQYF
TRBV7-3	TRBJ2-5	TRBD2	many	TGTGCCAGCAGCTTAGCGGGGGTCCCTCAGGAGACCCAGTACTTC	CASSLAGVPQETQYF
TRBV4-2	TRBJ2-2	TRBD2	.	TGTGCCAGCCACCCAATTGGGACTAGCTACACCGGGGAGCTGTTTTTT	CASHPIGTSYTGELFF
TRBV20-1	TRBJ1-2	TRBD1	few	TGCAGTGCCCCCCAAGGACAGGGATCTGGGTACTATGGCTACACCTTC	CSAPQGQGSGYYGYTF
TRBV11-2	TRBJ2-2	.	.	TGTGCCAGCAGCTTTGCGGTCGGGCTGAACACCGGGGAGCTGTTTTTT	CASSFAVGLNTGELFF
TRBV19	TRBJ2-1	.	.	TGTGCCAGTAGTATAACCGCGGGGACGCCCCTATTC	CASSITAGTPLF